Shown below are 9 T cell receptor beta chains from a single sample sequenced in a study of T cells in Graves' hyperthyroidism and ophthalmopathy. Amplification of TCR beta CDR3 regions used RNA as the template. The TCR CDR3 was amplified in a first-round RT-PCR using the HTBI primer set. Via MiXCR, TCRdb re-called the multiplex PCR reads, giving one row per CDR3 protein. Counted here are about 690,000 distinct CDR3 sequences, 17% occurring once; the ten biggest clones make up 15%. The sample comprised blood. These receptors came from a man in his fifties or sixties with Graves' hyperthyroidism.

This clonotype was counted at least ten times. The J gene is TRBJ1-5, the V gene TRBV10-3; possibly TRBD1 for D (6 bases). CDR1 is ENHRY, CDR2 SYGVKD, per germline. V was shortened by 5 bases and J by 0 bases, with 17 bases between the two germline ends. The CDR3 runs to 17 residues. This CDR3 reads CAISLLTGQDSNQPQHF. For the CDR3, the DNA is TGTGCCATCAGTCTTTTGACAGGTCAGGATAGCAATCAGCCCCAGCATTTT.

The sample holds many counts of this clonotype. CDR3 region: CASSEIRVGLAKNIQYF. DNA of the CDR3: TGTGCCAGCAGCGAAATCCGGGTGGGGCTAGCCAAAAACATTCAGTACTTC. This chain links TRBV11-2 with TRBJ2-4; perhaps TRBD1 as D (5 bases). Germline CDR1 SGHAT, CDR2 FQNNGV. The CDR3 extends over 17 amino acids. The V gene lost 5 bases and the J gene lost 0 bases, with 17 bases spanning the gap.

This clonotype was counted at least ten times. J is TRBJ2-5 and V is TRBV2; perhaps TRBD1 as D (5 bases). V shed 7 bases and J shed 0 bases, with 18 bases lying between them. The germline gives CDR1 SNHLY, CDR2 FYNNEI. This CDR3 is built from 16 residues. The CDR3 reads CASKTRATTYQETQYF. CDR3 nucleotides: TGTGCCAGCAAGACCAGGGCTACGACGTACCAAGAGACCCAGTACTTC.

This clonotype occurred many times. The CDR3 here is CASSGYTIHRGQAANYGYTF. The CDR3 coding sequence is TGTGCCAGCAGCGGCTACACCATTCACAGGGGCCAAGCAGCTAACTATGGCTACACCTTC. V usage is TRBV9 and J usage is TRBJ1-2; 7 nucleotides align to TRBD1. The germline V gene encodes CDR1 SGDLS and CDR2 YYNGEE. V was pared by 3 bases and J by 0 bases, with 20 bases of the junction left unmatched. This CDR3 is built from 20 residues.

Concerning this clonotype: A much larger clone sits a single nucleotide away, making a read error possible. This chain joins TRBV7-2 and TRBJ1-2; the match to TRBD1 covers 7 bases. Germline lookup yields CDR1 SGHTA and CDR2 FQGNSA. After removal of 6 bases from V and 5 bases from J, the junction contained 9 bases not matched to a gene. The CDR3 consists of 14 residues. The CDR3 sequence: CASSWAGGRYGYTF. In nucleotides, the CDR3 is TGTGCCAGCAGTTGGGCAGGGGGAAGATATGGCTACACCTTC. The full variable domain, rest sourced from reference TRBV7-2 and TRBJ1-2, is GAGVSQSPSNKVTEKGKDVELRCDPISGHTALYWYRQSLGQGLEFLIYFQGNSAPDKSGLPSDRFSAERTGGSVSTLTIQRTQQEDSAVYLCASSWAGGRYGYTFGSGTRLTVV.

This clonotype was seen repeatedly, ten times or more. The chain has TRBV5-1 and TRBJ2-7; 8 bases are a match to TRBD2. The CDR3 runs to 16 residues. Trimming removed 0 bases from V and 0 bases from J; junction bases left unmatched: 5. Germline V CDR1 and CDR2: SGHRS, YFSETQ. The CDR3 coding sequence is TGCGCCAGCAGCTTGGGGGCGGGAGGACTCTCCTACGAGCAGTACTTC. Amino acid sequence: CASSLGAGGLSYEQYF.

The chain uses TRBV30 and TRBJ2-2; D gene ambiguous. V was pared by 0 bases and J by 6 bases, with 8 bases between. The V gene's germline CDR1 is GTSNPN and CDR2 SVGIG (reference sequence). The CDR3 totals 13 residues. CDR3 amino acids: CAWSVQRSGELFF. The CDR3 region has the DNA TGTGCCTGGAGTGTACAAAGGTCCGGGGAGCTGTTTTTT.

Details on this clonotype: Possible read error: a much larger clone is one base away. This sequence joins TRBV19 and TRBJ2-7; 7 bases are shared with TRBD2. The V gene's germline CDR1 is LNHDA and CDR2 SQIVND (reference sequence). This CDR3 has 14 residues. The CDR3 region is CASSIGSGGYVQYF. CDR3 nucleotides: TGTGCCAGTAGTATAGGATCGGGAGGCTACGTGCAGTACTTC. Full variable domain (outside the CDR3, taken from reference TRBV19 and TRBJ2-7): DGGITQSPKYLFRKEGQNVTLSCEQNLNHDAMYWYRQDPGQGLRLIYYSQIVNDFQKGDIAEGYSVSREKKESFPLTVTSAQKNPTAFYLCASSIGSGGYVQYFGPGTRLTVT.

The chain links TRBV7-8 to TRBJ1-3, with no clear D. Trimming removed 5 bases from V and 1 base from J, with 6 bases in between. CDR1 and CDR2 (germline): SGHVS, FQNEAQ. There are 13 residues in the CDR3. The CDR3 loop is CASSLRSGNTIYF. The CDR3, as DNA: TGTGCCAGCAGCCTCAGGTCTGGAAACACCATATATTTT.